Below, 6 T cell receptor beta chains from the same sample are listed, as sequenced in a study of T cell responses to AZD1222 COVID-19 vaccine. The data were produced by immunoSEQ multiplex PCR, yet TCRdb's version contains in-frame clones alone and is incomplete. The repertoire holds fewer than 70,000 clones, with around 90% as singletons. The input for sequencing was peripheral blood, taken on day 0 of AZD1222 vaccination. The receptor set was obtained from an adult in good health.

The chain couples TRBV11-2 to TRBJ2-5, with TRBD2 as a possible D gene (6 bases). V dropped 5 bases and J dropped 1 base, with 17 bases sitting between them. From germline, CDR1 is SGHAT and CDR2 FQNNGV. The CDR3 covers 16 residues. The CDR3: CASSTGARSAQETQYF. The CDR3 coding sequence is TGTGCCAGCAGCACGGGAGCGCGGTCGGCCCAAGAGACCCAGTACTTC. The entire variable domain, with the rest obtained from reference TRBV11-2 and TRBJ2-5, is as follows: EAGVAQSPRYKIIEKRQSVAFWCNPISGHATLYWYQQILGQGPKLLIQFQNNGVVDDSQLPKDRFSAERLKGVDSTLKIQPAKLEDSAVYLCASSTGARSAQETQYFGPGTRLLVL.

The count of this clone is one. V and J are TRBV5-6 and TRBJ1-5; D remains ambiguous. V lost 1 base, J lost 4 bases, and 9 bases lay in between. The CDR3 length is 14 residues. CDR1 is SGHDT, CDR2 YYEEEE, per germline. CDR3 residues: CASSLWQVNQPQHF. The CDR3 bases are TGTGCCAGCAGCTTGTGGCAGGTAAATCAGCCCCAGCATTTT.

The V gene is TRBV6-5, the J gene TRBJ1-6, with 10 nucleotides matching TRBD1. The CDR3 sequence is 14 residues long. The V gene's germline CDR1 is MNHEY and CDR2 SVGAGI. V was pared by 6 bases and J by 9 bases, with 5 bases of the junction left unmatched. The CDR3 spells CASSQGQGLSPLHF. The DNA of the CDR3 is TGTGCCAGCAGCCAGGGACAGGGGCTTTCACCCCTCCACTTT.

The chain carries TRBV5-4 and TRBJ2-6; no clear D gene. Trimming pared 6 bases from V and 0 bases from J, leaving 7 bases between. The CDR3 has 14 amino acids. CDR1 is SGHNT, CDR2 YYREEE, per germline (reference sequence). Here the CDR3 DNA reads TGTGCCAGCACCCGAGGCTCTGGGGCCAACGTCCTGACTTTC. Translation: CASTRGSGANVLTF.

The V and J genes are TRBV7-8 and TRBJ1-2; maybe TRBD1 (5 bases). The CDR3 has 14 amino acids. Germline CDR1 reads SGHVS; CDR2 reads FQNEAQ. With 3 bases removed from V and 3 bases from J, the gap between germline ends came to 11 bases. CDR3 DNA: TGTGCCAGCAGCTTGTCCGGGGCCGACTATGGCTACACCTTC. Translated: CASSLSGADYGYTF. Supplemented by reference TRBV7-8 and TRBJ1-2, the full variable domain reads GAGVSQSPRYKVAKRGQDVALRCDPISGHVSLFWYQQALGQGPEFLTYFQNEAQLDKSGLPSDRFFAERPEGSVSTLKIQRTQQEDSAVYLCASSLSGADYGYTFGSGTRLTVV.

CDR3 coding DNA: TGTGCCAGCAGTTACTCGATCTGGAGGGGAAACACTGAAGCTTTCTTT. Translating gives CASSYSIWRGNTEAFF. This chain links TRBV6-5 with TRBJ1-1; TRBD1 is a possible D gene (5 bases). Germline V gives CDR1 MNHEY, CDR2 SVGAGI. The CDR3 is made up of 16 amino acids. V lost 0 bases, J lost 2 bases, and 13 bases lay in between.